This TCR beta chain was identified in a study of post-analysis software for immune sequencing data. In this sample, this clonotype turned up a few times. TCR beta cDNA libraries included unique molecular identifiers. In TCRdb, the PCR reads were re-called with MiXCR into one record per CDR3 protein. Here the sample spans over 150,000 distinct CDR3 sequences, about 37% being singletons. This CDR3 spans 12 amino acids. Germline CDR1 reads SNHLY; CDR2 reads FYNNEI. The specimen comprised blood, sampled after autologous hematopoietic stem cell transplantation. This receptor was identified in a girl under 18 with multiple sclerosis. The rearrangement uses TRBV2 and TRBJ2-7; no definite D call. The DNA matches TRBJ2-5 better at its end, which makes the J call doubtful. The CDR3 sequence: CASLRREETQYF. DNA for the CDR3: TGTGCCAGCCTCCGACGGGAAGAGACCCAGTACTTC.